The clone carrying this TCR beta chain was counted once. Only in-frame clones appear in the TCRdb table, and some are missing; sequencing was by immunoSEQ multiplex PCR. The sample records about 2 million clones, 95% being singletons. This record belongs to a study of shared clonotypes between healthy human individuals. CDR1 is GTSNPN, CDR2 SVGIG, per germline (reference sequence). This CDR3 has 16 amino acids. Trimming took off 3 bases at V and 0 bases at J, with 15 bases between the two ends. The sequenced material came from naive CD4+ T cells sorted from blood. Subset indicated: CD45RA+ positively selected. The rearrangement links TRBV30 to TRBJ1-3; D unclear. The clonotype comes from a man younger than 35 in good health. As DNA, the CDR3 is TGTGCCTGGAGCTTTGGGTTCACGCACTCTGGAAACACCATATATTTT. It specifies CAWSFGFTHSGNTIYF.